This is a list of T cell receptor beta chains from one sample in a study of cytomegalovirus exposure and HLA in healthy donors. Profiling relied on immunoSEQ multiplex PCR, and the TCRdb table lists in-frame clones only, not all of them. In the table there are approximately 100,000 clones, roughly 76% of which are singletons. Sequencing input: PBMCs. Receptors originate from a woman in her thirties or forties in good health and CMV-seropositive. The CDR3 runs from the conserved cysteine through the conserved F or W. Each record gives: clone size, V gene, J gene, D gene, CDR3 protein, CDR3 DNA. The D gene is left open where the match is weak. Only some rows state a clone size, as once, few, many or a class for expanded clones.

abundance: .; v_gene: TRBV18; j_gene: TRBJ2-7; d_gene: .; CDR3aa: CASSRRLGGILSEQYF; CDR3nt: TGTGCCAGCTCGCGCCGCTTGGGGGGTATTCTTTCAGAGCAGTACTTC
abundance: once; v_gene: TRBV30; j_gene: TRBJ1-5; d_gene: .; CDR3aa: CAWSSPAGFVGPQHF; CDR3nt: TGTGCCTGGAGTTCCCCCGCAGGGTTCGTAGGGCCCCAGCATTTT
abundance: .; v_gene: TRBV18; j_gene: TRBJ2-5; d_gene: .; CDR3aa: CASSPSVVTQYF; CDR3nt: TGTGCCAGCTCACCCTCCGTAGTAACCCAGTACTTC
abundance: .; v_gene: TRBV30; j_gene: TRBJ1-1; d_gene: .; CDR3aa: CAWKRQIYTEAFF; CDR3nt: TGTGCCTGGAAGAGACAGATTTACACTGAAGCTTTCTTT
abundance: .; v_gene: TRBV21-1; j_gene: TRBJ2-5; d_gene: .; CDR3aa: CASNDQGSDSETQYF; CDR3nt: TGTGCCAGCAACGACCAAGGGAGTGATTCAGAGACCCAGTACTTC
abundance: .; v_gene: TRBV27; j_gene: TRBJ2-7; d_gene: TRBD1; CDR3aa: CASSSTPGGAYEQYF; CDR3nt: TGTGCCAGCAGTTCCACTCCAGGGGGAGCCTACGAGCAGTACTTC
abundance: .; v_gene: TRBV5-1; j_gene: TRBJ1-1; d_gene: .; CDR3aa: CASSLAGLGTEAFF; CDR3nt: TGCGCCAGCAGCTTGGCAGGGTTGGGGACTGAAGCTTTCTTT
abundance: .; v_gene: TRBV19; j_gene: TRBJ2-5; d_gene: TRBD1; CDR3aa: CASSRDRVETQYF; CDR3nt: TGTGCCAGTAGTAGAGACAGGGTTGAGACCCAGTACTTC
abundance: .; v_gene: TRBV18; j_gene: TRBJ1-1; d_gene: TRBD1; CDR3aa: CASSYDRGPNTEAFF; CDR3nt: TGTGCCAGCTCATACGACAGGGGACCCAACACTGAAGCTTTCTTT
abundance: .; v_gene: TRBV7-8; j_gene: TRBJ1-1; d_gene: TRBD1; CDR3aa: CASSPARGSGKAFF; CDR3nt: TGTGCCAGCAGCCCCGCCAGGGGGTCAGGGAAAGCTTTCTTT
abundance: .; v_gene: TRBV30; j_gene: TRBJ1-1; d_gene: .; CDR3aa: CAWSVGLMNTEAFF; CDR3nt: TGTGCCTGGAGTGTGGGGCTAATGAACACTGAAGCTTTCTTT
abundance: .; v_gene: TRBV5-4; j_gene: TRBJ1-1; d_gene: TRBD1; CDR3aa: CASSLTPDRLTEAFF; CDR3nt: TGTGCCAGCAGCTTGACCCCGGACAGGCTCACTGAAGCTTTCTTT
abundance: .; v_gene: TRBV19; j_gene: TRBJ1-5; d_gene: TRBD1; CDR3aa: CASSGTGGRQPQHF; CDR3nt: TGTGCCAGTAGCGGGACAGGGGGAAGACAGCCCCAGCATTTT
abundance: .; v_gene: TRBV30; j_gene: TRBJ1-6; d_gene: .; CDR3aa: CAWSREPRNSPLHF; CDR3nt: TGTGCCTGGAGTCGGGAGCCAAGAAATTCACCCCTCCACTTT
abundance: .; v_gene: TRBV6-5; j_gene: TRBJ1-2; d_gene: .; CDR3aa: CASSYSGRAANYGYTF; CDR3nt: TGTGCCAGCAGTTACTCGGGCAGGGCAGCTAACTATGGCTACACCTTC
abundance: many; v_gene: TRBV4-1; j_gene: TRBJ2-1; d_gene: .; CDR3aa: CASSQLGRPLGVHNEQFF; CDR3nt: TGCGCCAGCAGCCAATTGGGGCGGCCTCTTGGGGTACACAATGAGCAGTTCTTC
abundance: .; v_gene: TRBV10-3; j_gene: TRBJ1-2; d_gene: TRBD1; CDR3aa: CAIREGGDRDGYTF; CDR3nt: TGTGCCATCAGAGAGGGGGGGGACAGGGATGGCTACACCTTC
abundance: .; v_gene: TRBV6-5; j_gene: TRBJ2-2; d_gene: .; CDR3aa: CASSYSAQGNTGELFF; CDR3nt: TGTGCCAGCAGTTACTCTGCGCAGGGAAACACCGGGGAGCTGTTTTTT
abundance: .; v_gene: TRBV6-1; j_gene: TRBJ2-7; d_gene: .; CDR3aa: CASSRQEFYEQYF; CDR3nt: TGTGCCAGCAGTAGACAGGAATTCTACGAGCAGTACTTC
abundance: .; v_gene: TRBV6-1; j_gene: TRBJ1-2; d_gene: .; CDR3aa: CASSEFIRSNYGYTF; CDR3nt: TGTGCCAGCAGTGAGTTTATTAGATCTAACTATGGCTACACCTTC
abundance: .; v_gene: TRBV23-1; j_gene: TRBJ2-7; d_gene: .; CDR3aa: CASSHPSEQYF; CDR3nt: TGCGCCAGCAGTCATCCATCCGAGCAGTACTTC
abundance: few; v_gene: TRBV4-1; j_gene: TRBJ1-1; d_gene: .; CDR3aa: CASSPDSVNTEAFF; CDR3nt: TGCGCCAGCAGCCCTGACAGTGTGAACACTGAAGCTTTCTTT
abundance: once; v_gene: TRBV30; j_gene: TRBJ1-1; d_gene: .; CDR3aa: CASHPTGQMNTEAFF; CDR3nt: TGTGCCTCCCACCCGACAGGACAAATGAACACTGAAGCTTTCTTT
abundance: few; v_gene: TRBV18; j_gene: TRBJ2-1; d_gene: .; CDR3aa: CASSRQFPGGEQFF; CDR3nt: TGTGCCAGCTCTCGACAGTTCCCTGGTGGTGAGCAGTTCTTC
abundance: .; v_gene: TRBV5-8; j_gene: TRBJ1-6; d_gene: TRBD1; CDR3aa: CASPGQGPPRWNSPLHF; CDR3nt: TGTGCCAGCCCGGGACAGGGGCCCCCTCGGTGGAATTCACCCCTCCACTTT
abundance: .; v_gene: TRBV2; j_gene: TRBJ1-5; d_gene: TRBD1; CDR3aa: CASSPPVDRGRQPQHF; CDR3nt: TGTGCCAGCAGCCCTCCGGTGGACAGGGGTCGACAGCCCCAGCATTTT
abundance: .; v_gene: TRBV12-5; j_gene: TRBJ2-7; d_gene: .; CDR3aa: CASGLGLLSYEQYF; CDR3nt: TGTGCTAGTGGTTTGGGACTGCTGTCCTACGAGCAGTACTTC
abundance: few; v_gene: TRBV11-2; j_gene: TRBJ1-3; d_gene: .; CDR3aa: CASSLAGSFSGSGNTIYF; CDR3nt: TGTGCCAGCAGCTTGGCCGGCAGTTTTTCGGGCTCTGGAAACACCATATATTTT
abundance: .; v_gene: TRBV11-3; j_gene: TRBJ1-1; d_gene: .; CDR3aa: CASSLEAREGTEAFF; CDR3nt: TGTGCCAGCAGCTTAGAGGCCAGGGAGGGCACTGAAGCTTTCTTT